These T cell receptor beta chains were read from a single sample in a study of blood T cell repertoires in COVID-19. The data were produced by immunoSEQ multiplex PCR, yet TCRdb's version contains in-frame clones alone and is incomplete. The data hold about 36,000 clones, with about 88% observed a single time. What was sequenced was peripheral blood. The receptors here all came from a human donor in a cohort sampled during active COVID-19. The CDR3 runs from the conserved cysteine through the conserved F or W. Size values are once, few and many counts, or a class for expanded clones, and some rows have none.

clone_size | j_call | cdr3_length | v_call | cdr3_aa
. | TRBJ2-3 | 15 | TRBV4-1 | CASSQNRVGTDTQYF
. | TRBJ1-4 | 17 | TRBV5-1 | CASSLTLGQGVKEKLFF
. | TRBJ2-7 | 14 | TRBV5-1 | CASSLSGGPYEQYF
. | TRBJ2-3 | 14 | TRBV7-6 | CASSLARNTDTQYF
. | TRBJ1-5 | 16 | TRBV5-1 | CASSLGPTGGYQPQHF
. | TRBJ2-7 | 14 | TRBV4-1 | CASSQVATTYEQYF
. | TRBJ1-6 | 14 | TRBV6-2/TRBV6-3 | CASSLQGNWSPLHF
once | TRBJ2-7 | 15 | TRBV7-6 | CASSPPLGGTYEQYF
once | TRBJ1-2 | 15 | TRBV5-6 | CASSLDRGGIYGYTF
. | TRBJ2-5 | 15 | TRBV10-2 | CASSEPSGGQETQYF
. | TRBJ1-4 | 12 | TRBV25-1 | CASRGSNEKLFF
. | TRBJ1-2 | 13 | TRBV9 | CASSVGATYGYTF
. | TRBJ2-7 | 13 | TRBV27 | CASSLAGDYEQYF
few | TRBJ2-6 | 16 | TRBV5-1 | CASLRGLNSGANVLTF
. | TRBJ2-2 | 15 | TRBV28 | CASSLAGRNTGELFF
once | TRBJ2-1 | 15 | TRBV7-8 | CASSSQGAIYNEQFF
. | TRBJ1-6 | 12 | TRBV3-1/TRBV3-2 | CASSQDERALHF
. | TRBJ1-5 | 14 | TRBV19 | CASTQGGGNQPQHF
. | TRBJ2-5 | 15 | TRBV5-6 | CASSLGTGEGETQYF
. | TRBJ1-2 | 15 | TRBV19 | CASSSETGGAGGYTF
. | TRBJ2-2 | 13 | TRBV15 | CATSRDGGGELFF
. | TRBJ1-1 | 16 | TRBV5-1 | CASSFALRSMNTEAFF
. | TRBJ2-3 | 16 | TRBV10-3 | CAITASGGRSTDTQYF
. | TRBJ2-7 | 13 | TRBV2 | CASSVDRGYEQYF
. | TRBJ1-3 | 15 | TRBV28 | CASSRPDSSGNTIYF